Below, 28 T cell receptor beta chains from the same sample are listed, as sequenced in a study of blood T cell repertoires in COVID-19. Method: immunoSEQ multiplex PCR; TCRdb's copy keeps in-frame clones and lacks some. The table records around 91,000 clones, 85% of them present only once. The sequencing input was peripheral blood. The receptors were gathered from a man older than 75 with acute or convalescent COVID-19.

In this sample, this clone turned up a few times. The genes are TRBV6-5 and TRBJ1-5, with 9 bases matching TRBD1. CDR1 and CDR2 from the germline V gene are MNHEY and SVGAGI. This CDR3 comprises 14 residues. V lost 6 bases, J lost 6 bases, and 6 bases stayed unmatched. CDR3 loop: CASRGTGRAQPQHF. The CDR3 region has the DNA TGTGCCAGCAGGGGGACAGGGAGGGCTCAGCCCCAGCATTTT.

A single count supports this clone. The genes are TRBV29-1 and TRBJ2-2; TRBD2 might be the D (5 bases). CDR1 and CDR2 from the germline V gene are SQVTM and ANQGSEA. The CDR3 totals 14 residues. The V end lost 5 bases, the J end lost 0 bases, and 10 bases lay between the germline ends. CDR3 in DNA: TGCAGCGTTTCGGGATCCTCGAACACCGGGGAGCTGTTTTTT. This translates into CSVSGSSNTGELFF.

The gene calls are TRBV7-8 and TRBJ2-3, with D possibly being TRBD2 (6 bases). There are 15 residues in the CDR3. CDR1 is SGHVS and CDR2 is FQNEAQ in the germline V gene. V lost 3 bases, J lost 1 base, and 11 bases lay in between. DNA of the CDR3: TGTGCCAGCAGCTTTGAGGCTAGCGGCACAGATACGCAGTATTTT. This translates into CASSFEASGTDTQYF.

The chain carries TRBV29-1 and TRBJ1-2; TRBD1 matches 8 bases. V lost 6 bases to trimming and J lost 8 bases; unmatched junction nucleotides: 8. Germline lookup yields CDR1 SQVTM and CDR2 ANQGSEA. The CDR3 is made up of 12 amino acids. CDR3: CSVPLAGGGYTF. The CDR3, as DNA: TGCAGCGTCCCCTTGGCAGGGGGCGGCTACACCTTC.

This sequence joins TRBV7-3 and TRBJ2-7, with 14 bases lining up with TRBD2. Germline V gene lookup returns CDR1 SGHTA and CDR2 FQGTGA. This CDR3 comprises 17 residues. V shed 5 bases and J 5 bases; nucleotides not matched to a gene: 11. This chain's CDR3 is CASSRGPPGLAGDEQYF. As DNA, the CDR3 is TGTGCCAGCAGCCGGGGGCCTCCGGGACTAGCGGGAGACGAGCAGTACTTC.

This CDR3 is CSVRASSSYEQYF. The CDR3 DNA follows: TGCAGCGTTCGAGCGTCGAGCTCCTACGAGCAGTACTTC. V usage is TRBV29-1 and J usage is TRBJ2-7, with D unresolved. The CDR3 spans 13 residues. In germline, CDR1 is SQVTM, CDR2 ANQGSEA. V shed 5 bases and J shed 0 bases, with 11 bases lying between them.

The chain recombines TRBV15 with TRBJ2-1; 11 bases line up with TRBD1. From germline, CDR1 is LNHNV and CDR2 YYDKDF (reference sequence). Germline trimming cut 9 bases from V and 6 bases from J; bases unmatched to any gene: 10. This CDR3 comprises 15 residues. CDR3 residues: CATQIPGQGGNEQFF. The DNA for the CDR3 is TGTGCCACTCAAATTCCGGGACAGGGGGGCAATGAGCAGTTCTTC.

The chain couples TRBV29-1 to TRBJ1-3, with 7 bases matching TRBD1. With 5 bases clipped from V and 3 bases from J, the junction kept 7 bases outside the gene matches. This CDR3 is 14 amino acids long. Germline values: CDR1 SQVTM, CDR2 ANQGSEA. The CDR3 nucleotides read TGCAGCGTTATCGACAGGGCATATGGAAACACCATATATTTT. Its protein is CSVIDRAYGNTIYF.

This clone appeared a single time. The chain links TRBV27 to TRBJ2-7, with TRBD1 matching over 7 bases. The CDR3 spans 17 residues. Losses at the gene ends were 5 bases for V and 3 bases for J; bases not matched to a gene: 16. Germline lookup yields CDR1 MNHEY and CDR2 SMNVEV (reference sequence). The CDR3 spells CASSPTSPGQRDYEQYF. In nucleotides, the CDR3 is TGTGCCAGCAGTCCCACCTCCCCGGGACAGAGAGACTACGAGCAGTACTTC.

This chain joins TRBV5-1 and TRBJ2-5, with 8 bases identical to TRBD2. This CDR3 region has 12 residues. The V gene's germline CDR1 is SGHRS and CDR2 YFSETQ. V lost 5 bases to trimming and J lost 6 bases; unmatched junction nucleotides: 3. The CDR3 DNA reads TGCGCCAGCAGAGCGGGGGTTCAGACCCAGTACTTC. As protein: CASRAGVQTQYF.

The chain employs TRBV7-8 and TRBJ2-2, with 10 positions matching TRBD2. Germline CDR1 and CDR2: SGHVS and FQNEAQ. V lost 1 base and J lost 4; bases outside the gene matches: 3. The CDR3 is 16 residues long. Written as DNA, the CDR3 is TGTGCCAGCAGCTTAGATGTAGCGGGAGGCACCGGGGAGCTGTTTTTT. Translation gives CASSLDVAGGTGELFF.

The chain uses TRBV15 and TRBJ2-7, with D perhaps matching TRBD2 (5 bases). Germline loops: CDR1 LNHNV, CDR2 YYDKDF (reference sequence). Trimming cost V 0 bases and J 2 bases, with 17 bases left between them. The CDR3 contains 17 residues. CDR3: CATSRDEGVRVPYEQYF. The CDR3 bases are TGTGCCACCAGCAGAGACGAGGGTGTCCGGGTTCCCTACGAGCAGTACTTC.

This rearrangement joins TRBV19 to TRBJ1-3, with a weak D call TRBD1 (5 bases). Germline CDR1 is LNHDA and CDR2 is SQIVND (reference sequence). Trimming shortened V by 8 bases and J by 3 bases, and 14 bases separated the two germline ends. This CDR3 is built from 14 residues. CDR3 residues: CASSSGLLGNTIYF. The CDR3 DNA reads as TGTGCCAGTTCCTCAGGGCTCCTTGGAAACACCATATATTTT.

CDR3 protein: CASSPGTGGATNEKLFF. In nucleotides, the CDR3 is TGTGCCAGCAGTCCCGGGACAGGGGGAGCAACTAATGAAAAACTGTTTTTT. The chain joins TRBV25-1 to TRBJ1-4; TRBD1 agrees at 11 bases. CDR1 and CDR2 from the germline V gene are MGHDK and SYGVNS. This CDR3 is built from 17 residues. Losses at the gene ends were 5 bases for V and 0 bases for J; bases not matched to a gene: 5. The full variable domain, its missing parts supplied by reference TRBV25-1 and TRBJ1-4, is EADIYQTPRYLVIGTGKKITLECSQTMGHDKMYWYQQDPGMELHLIHYSYGVNSTEKGDLSSESTVSRIRTEHFPLTLESARPSHTSQYLCASSPGTGGATNEKLFFGSGTQLSVL.

The chain uses TRBV24-1 and TRBJ2-3; no clear D gene. The V and J ends lost 5 bases and 0 bases respectively, with 2 bases between them. Germline lookup yields CDR1 KGHDR and CDR2 SFDVKD. CDR3 size: 12 residues. For the CDR3, the DNA is TGTGCCACCAGTGCTAGCACAGATACGCAGTATTTT. This codes for CATSASTDTQYF.

The chain's CDR3 is CASSLSPGGTDTQYF. The CDR3, as DNA: TGTGCCAGCAGCTTGTCTCCGGGGGGCACAGATACGCAGTATTTT. The chain combines TRBV5-4 with TRBJ2-3; tentatively, D is TRBD2 (6 bases). This CDR3 has 15 residues. CDR1 SGHNT and CDR2 YYREEE come from the germline V gene (reference sequence). The V and J ends lost 1 base and 1 base respectively, with 10 bases between them.

The CDR3 DNA reads as TGTGCCAGCAGTGACTCGGAGAATCAGCCCCAGCATTTT. Residues: CASSDSENQPQHF. The chain employs TRBV6-4 and TRBJ1-5; D unclear. V was shortened by 0 bases and J by 4 bases, with 4 bases between the two germline ends. Germline V gene sequence: CDR1 MRHNA, CDR2 SNTAGT. The CDR3 has 13 residues.

V is TRBV11-1 and J is TRBJ2-7; the match to TRBD2 covers 7 bases. V dropped 5 bases and J dropped 2; count of bases not matched to a gene: 9. This CDR3 contains 15 residues. The germline CDR1 and CDR2 sequences are SGHAT and FQDESV (reference sequence). CDR3 protein: CASSRLALDPYEQYF. The CDR3 coding sequence is TGTGCCAGCAGCCGACTAGCACTAGACCCCTACGAGCAGTACTTC.

This chain connects TRBV6-5 to TRBJ2-1; D ambiguous. Deletions cut 2 bases from V and 9 bases from J, with 20 bases between. The CDR3 is made up of 16 amino acids. The V gene's germline CDR1 is MNHEY and CDR2 SVGAGI. DNA of the CDR3: TGTGCCAGCAGTTACCTAACCGGCCAGTTGGGCGTTGAGCAGTTCTTC. Translating gives CASSYLTGQLGVEQFF.

The rearrangement links TRBV27 to TRBJ2-7; 7 bases are a match to TRBD2. V dropped 2 bases and J dropped 3; count of bases not matched to a gene: 10. The CDR3 sequence is 16 residues long. Germline V gene data show CDR1 as MNHEY and CDR2 as SMNVEV (reference sequence). In nucleotides, the CDR3 is TGTGCCAGCAGTTTAAGGGGAGGGCATGGAATCTACGAGCAGTACTTC. Protein product: CASSLRGGHGIYEQYF.

This clone was counted between two and nine times. The V call is TRBV7-6, the J call TRBJ2-7; 11 positions match TRBD2. V lost 6 bases, J lost 0 bases, and 7 bases stayed unmatched. This CDR3 is built from 16 residues. Per germline, CDR1 SGHVS and CDR2 FNYEAQ. This chain's CDR3 is CASSQTGTSGSYEQYF. CDR3 nucleotides: TGTGCCAGCAGTCAAACCGGGACTAGCGGCTCCTACGAGCAGTACTTC.

The CDR3 sequence is CASSPFAGSTDTQYF. The CDR3 DNA reads TGTGCCAGCAGTCCGTTTGCGGGGAGCACAGATACGCAGTATTTT. The chain carries TRBV27 and TRBJ2-3, with D perhaps matching TRBD2 (6 bases). Germline V gene lookup returns CDR1 MNHEY and CDR2 SMNVEV (reference sequence). This CDR3 has 15 residues. V was pared by 5 bases and J by 0 bases, with 12 bases between.

The rearrangement joins TRBV9 to TRBJ2-1, with D possibly TRBD2 on 6 matching bases. V shed 0 bases and J shed 0 bases, with 10 bases lying between them. Germline V lookup: CDR1 SGDLS, CDR2 YYNGEE. This CDR3 is built from 16 residues. CDR3 sequence reads: CASSVDIAVSYNEQFF. CDR3 nucleotide sequence: TGTGCCAGCAGCGTAGACATAGCGGTCTCCTACAATGAGCAGTTCTTC.

The V and J genes are TRBV9 and TRBJ1-6; D unclear. This CDR3 has 14 residues. The germline V gene has CDR1 SGDLS and CDR2 YYNGEE. Trimming removed 5 bases at V and 5 bases at J, with 11 bases between. The CDR3 coding sequence is TGTGCCAGCAGAGCGGGGAGAAATAATTCACCCCTCCACTTT. Protein product: CASRAGRNNSPLHF. The variable domain in full, with the rest retrieved from reference TRBV9 and TRBJ1-6, is DSGVTQTPKHLITATGQRVTLRCSPRSGDLSVYWYQQSLDQGLQFLIQYYNGEERAKGNILERFSAQQFPDLHSELNLSSLELGDSALYFCASRAGRNNSPLHFGNGTRLTVT.

The chain couples TRBV7-5 to TRBJ2-7; the table's D call of TRBD1 was not tested on the DNA. TRBV7-5 is termed a pseudogene. CDR3 length equals 15 residues. CDR3 sequence reads: CARSERGQNSYEQYF. The CDR3 DNA follows: TGTGCCAGAAGCGAGAGGGGGCAGAACTCCTACGAGCAGTACTTC.

This clone has just a few counts. The V gene is TRBV9, the J gene TRBJ1-1; 7 positions agree with TRBD1. V dropped 0 bases and J dropped 4; count of bases not matched to a gene: 6. This CDR3 has 15 amino acids. The germline CDR1 and CDR2 sequences are SGDLS and YYNGEE. The DNA of the CDR3 is TGTGCCAGCAGCGTAGAGGCAGGGGGTGTCACTGAAGCTTTCTTT. It translates to CASSVEAGGVTEAFF.

This clone appeared a single time. The chain uses TRBV5-5 and TRBJ2-5, with 8 nucleotides matching TRBD1. The V gene end was trimmed by 4 bases and the J gene end by 3 bases; junction bases not matched to a gene: 5. The CDR3 has 14 amino acids. The germline CDR1 and CDR2 sequences are SGHKS and YYEKEE (reference sequence). The CDR3 loop reads CASSRAGGEETQYF. The CDR3 coding sequence is TGTGCCAGCAGCCGGGCAGGGGGCGAAGAGACCCAGTACTTC. Together with reference TRBV5-5 and TRBJ2-5, the CDR3 gives the full variable domain: DAGVTQSPTHLIKTRGQQVTLRCSPISGHKSVSWYQQVLGQGPQFIFQYYEKEERGRGNFPDRFSARQFPNYSSELNVNALLLGDSALYLCASSRAGGEETQYFGPGTRLLVL.

The chain links TRBV7-2 to TRBJ1-1, with TRBD1 matching 7 bases. The CDR3 totals 13 residues. V shed 1 base and J 4 bases; nucleotides not matched to a gene: 0. CDR1 is SGHTA, CDR2 FQGNSA, per germline. CDR3 sequence reads: CASSLGQGTEAFF. In DNA form, the CDR3 reads TGTGCCAGCAGCTTAGGACAGGGCACTGAAGCTTTCTTT.